One T cell receptor beta chain is described in this entry. One junction end disagrees with the germline gene, perhaps due to a read error. The data are from a study of HIV-infected patients and healthy controls. In TCRdb, the 5' RACE reads were re-called with MiXCR into one record per CDR3 protein. The data contain about 64,000 distinct CDR3 sequences, around 21% of them singletons. This CDR3 spans 15 amino acids. The sequence derives from a human donor in good health. The chain recombines TRBV12-3 or TRBV12-4 with TRBJ2-3; 13 bases line up with TRBD2. Input material: CD4+ T cells from blood. Here the CDR3 reads CAGSRGLAGANTQYF. The CDR3 DNA reads as TGTGCCGGCAGCCGAGGACTAGCGGGAGCGAATACGCAGTATTTT.